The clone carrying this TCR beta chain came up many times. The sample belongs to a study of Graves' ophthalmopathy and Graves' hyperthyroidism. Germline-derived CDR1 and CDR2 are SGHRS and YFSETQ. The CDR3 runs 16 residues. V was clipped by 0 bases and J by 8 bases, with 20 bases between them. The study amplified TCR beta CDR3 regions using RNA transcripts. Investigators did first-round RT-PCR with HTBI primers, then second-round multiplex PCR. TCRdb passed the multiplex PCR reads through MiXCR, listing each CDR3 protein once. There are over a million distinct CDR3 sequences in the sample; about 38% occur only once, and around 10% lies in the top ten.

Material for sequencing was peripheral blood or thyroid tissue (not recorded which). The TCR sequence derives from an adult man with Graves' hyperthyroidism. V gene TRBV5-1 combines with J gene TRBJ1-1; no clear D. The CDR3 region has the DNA TGCGCCAGCAGCTTGGCTAGGTCAAATGTATACTCAGAAGCTTTCTTT. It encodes CASSLARSNVYSEAFF.